A selection of T cell receptor beta chains follows, all from one sample in a study of CD8 T cells in Susac syndrome. TCRdb re-called the immunoSEQ multiplex PCR reads with MiXCR, one entry per CDR3 protein. The table shows some 260,000 distinct CDR3 sequences, with 93% occurring only once. The sample was CD4+ T cells from PBMCs. The origin of the receptors is a human donor with multiple sclerosis. Each CDR3 is given with its conserved first and last residue. The D gene is left open where the match is weak. Not every row has a clone size; where given, it reads once, few, many or a size class.

CDR3 DNA	CDR3 protein	clone size	D gene	J gene	V gene
TGTGCCAGTAGTATAGGCTCGAACACCGGGGAGCTGTTTTTT	CASSIGSNTGELFF	once	.	TRBJ2-2	TRBV19
TGTGCCAGCAGCCCAAACACCGGGGAGCTGTCTTTT	CASSPNTGELSF	.	.	TRBJ2-2	TRBV12-3/TRBV12-4
TGTGCCAGCAGCCCTCTCTCCAGGACCGGGGAGCTGTTTTTT	CASSPLSRTGELFF	.	.	TRBJ2-2	TRBV7-2
TGTGCCAGTAGTATCTGGGCTCAGCCCCAGCATTTT	CASSIWAQPQHF	.	.	TRBJ1-5	TRBV19
TGTGCCACCAGTGATTTGCGGGGAGGGGTCCAAGAGACCCAGTACTTC	CATSDLRGGVQETQYF	.	TRBD2	TRBJ2-5	TRBV24-1
TGTGCCATCTCACTCGGCACGTTGAACACTGAAGCTTTCTTT	CAISLGTLNTEAFF	.	.	TRBJ1-1	TRBV10-3
TGCGCCAGCAGCTTGTTGGGGCCGAACCAAAAGTACTTC	CASSLLGPNQKYF	.	.	TRBJ2-7	TRBV5-1
TGTGCCAGCAGCCTGCAATGGGACACCTACGAGCAGTACTTC	CASSLQWDTYEQYF	.	.	TRBJ2-7	TRBV7-2
TGCAGCGTTGTCCGGTTCTTGGGGAGGCTGAGGAACAATGAGCAGTTCTTC	CSVVRFLGRLRNNEQFF	.	.	TRBJ2-1	TRBV29-1
TGCGCCAGCAGCCCGCGTCCGGGGGCAGGCACCGGGGAGCTGTTTTTT	CASSPRPGAGTGELFF	.	.	TRBJ2-2	TRBV5-1
TGCAGTGCTAGAAGTCTATCGGGCCTCAATGAGCAGTTCTTC	CSARSLSGLNEQFF	.	.	TRBJ2-1	TRBV20-1
TGTGCCAGCAGTTTAGTGGGGGATCACTATGGCTACACCTTC	CASSLVGDHYGYTF	.	.	TRBJ1-2	TRBV28
TGTGCCAGCAGTTTAATTCAACGTACTGAAGCTTTCTTT	CASSLIQRTEAFF	.	.	TRBJ1-1	TRBV12-3/TRBV12-4
TGCAGTGCTAGGGGATCCGGGGCCAACGTCCTGACTTTC	CSARGSGANVLTF	few	.	TRBJ2-6	TRBV20-1
TGTGCCAGCAGTTACCAGGGGAGGGTTTCACCCCTCCACTTT	CASSYQGRVSPLHF	.	.	TRBJ1-6	TRBV6-2/TRBV6-3
TGTGCCAGCAGTCCTGCCGGGCAAGAGACCCAGTACTTC	CASSPAGQETQYF	few	.	TRBJ2-5	TRBV6-1
TGCGCCAGCAGCCCAGGGACGGAGGGTCGCGAGCAGTACTTC	CASSPGTEGREQYF	.	.	TRBJ2-7	TRBV5-1
TGCGCCAGCAGCTATGACCCTAGCTCTACCCAGTACTTC	CASSYDPSSTQYF	.	.	TRBJ2-5	TRBV5-1
TGTGCCACCAGCAGAGTAGCGTACCGTTACAATGAGCAGTTCTTC	CATSRVAYRYNEQFF	.	.	TRBJ2-1	TRBV15
TGTGCCATCAGTGAGCCAGAAAGTGAAAAACTGTTTTTT	CAISEPESEKLFF	.	.	TRBJ1-4	TRBV10-3
TGCGCCAGCAGCTTGGCGGGACAGCCGAACACTGAAGCTTTCTTT	CASSLAGQPNTEAFF	.	TRBD1	TRBJ1-1	TRBV5-1
TGTGCCAGCAGTCCGCACGCTACAGGGATCGAGACCCAGTACTTC	CASSPHATGIETQYF	.	.	TRBJ2-5	TRBV12-3/TRBV12-4
TGTGCCAGCAGCCAGGCTTACGATGGCTACACCTTC	CASSQAYDGYTF	.	.	TRBJ1-2	TRBV3-1
TGTGCCAGTAGTATTCCCGGTTCAGCTGAAGCTTTCTTT	CASSIPGSAEAFF	.	.	TRBJ1-1	TRBV19
TGTGCCAGCAGTGGAGCCACAGATACGCAGTATTTT	CASSGATDTQYF	few	.	TRBJ2-3	TRBV6-5
TGCGCCAGCAGCTTGGCCGCTAGACAGCATGAGCAGTTCTTC	CASSLAARQHEQFF	.	.	TRBJ2-1	TRBV5-1
TGCGCCAGCAGCTCGGCAGGGGGAGAAGAGACCCAGTACTTC	CASSSAGGEETQYF	once	TRBD1	TRBJ2-5	TRBV5-1
TGTGCCAGCAGCAGTACTAGCGGCTACAATGAGCAGTTCTTC	CASSSTSGYNEQFF	.	TRBD2	TRBJ2-1	TRBV2
TGTGCCAGCAGTACCCTACAGGGGATGGGCGAAAAACTGTTTTTT	CASSTLQGMGEKLFF	.	TRBD1	TRBJ1-4	TRBV28
TGTGCCATCAGTGAGTCTCGGGATATGGCGACTAATGAAAAACTGTTTTTT	CAISESRDMATNEKLFF	.	.	TRBJ1-4	TRBV10-3
TGCAGTGCTAGACATGCAGGTTCTGGGGCCAACGTCCTGACTTTC	CSARHAGSGANVLTF	.	.	TRBJ2-6	TRBV20-1
TGTGCCACCAGTGGTTGGACAGGGACAATGTATAGCAATCAGCCCCAGCATTTT	CATSGWTGTMYSNQPQHF	.	TRBD1	TRBJ1-5	TRBV24-1
TGTGCCAGCAGTTTAGTCGCAGGCTATGGCTACACCTTC	CASSLVAGYGYTF	few	.	TRBJ1-2	TRBV27
TGTGCCAGCAGTCGCTCCGGTTCTATCTGGGGCTACACCTTC	CASSRSGSIWGYTF	.	.	TRBJ1-2	TRBV28
TGCGCCAGCCGGATGACTAGCGGGAGCTCCACCGGGGAGCTGTTTTTT	CASRMTSGSSTGELFF	.	TRBD2	TRBJ2-2	TRBV4-1
TGTGCCAGCAGTTTTGAGGGCAGGCCCATCTCTGGCGGGGAGCTGTTTTTT	CASSFEGRPISGGELFF	.	.	TRBJ2-2	TRBV27
TGTGCCTGGAGTGTACGGCTAGGGCTACAAGTCGCCAATGAGCAGTTCTTC	CAWSVRLGLQVANEQFF	.	.	TRBJ2-1	TRBV30
TGTGCCAGCAGGGGGGCCTCCTACGAGCAGTACTTC	CASRGASYEQYF	once	.	TRBJ2-7	TRBV11-2
TGTGCCAGCAGCTTTGGGACCGCAAACACCGGGGAGCTGTTTTTT	CASSFGTANTGELFF	.	.	TRBJ2-2	TRBV5-4
TGTGCCAGCAGCTTGGATACAGGGGCATACACTGAAGCTTTCTTT	CASSLDTGAYTEAFF	.	TRBD1	TRBJ1-1	TRBV5-6
TGTGCCTGGTCCCAGGAGCAGAACTATGGCTACACCTTC	CAWSQEQNYGYTF	.	.	TRBJ1-2	TRBV30
TGTGCCAGCAGTTCCCTCCGGAGCGGGAGGTCTACCGGGGAGCTGTTTTTT	CASSSLRSGRSTGELFF	.	TRBD2	TRBJ2-2	TRBV27
TGTGCCAGCAGTTTGCCAGGGGGAGGTTATGGCTACACCTTC	CASSLPGGGYGYTF	few	TRBD1	TRBJ1-2	TRBV28
TGTGCCAGCAGCTTAGGGGGGACAGGGTACAATGAAGCTTTCTTT	CASSLGGTGYNEAFF	.	TRBD1	TRBJ1-1	TRBV7-9
TGTGCCAGCAGCCAAGAGCCCGCGAACCATATAGCCAAAAACATTCAGTACTTC	CASSQEPANHIAKNIQYF	.	.	TRBJ2-4	TRBV4-2
TGTGCCAGCAGCCTTAGTGGTGGGTTCCAGCGGGATTACAATGAGCAGTTCTTC	CASSLSGGFQRDYNEQFF	.	TRBD2	TRBJ2-1	TRBV7-3
TGTGCCAGCACCTGGGGGAACACCGGGGAGCTGTTTTTT	CASTWGNTGELFF	.	.	TRBJ2-2	TRBV12-3/TRBV12-4
TGTGCCAGCAGCCCGGGACTAGCGGGGCACACCGGGGAGCTGTTTTTT	CASSPGLAGHTGELFF	.	TRBD2	TRBJ2-2	TRBV5-4
TGCAGTGCTGGACGGGACCGCTACGAGCAGTACTTC	CSAGRDRYEQYF	.	.	TRBJ2-7	TRBV20-1
TGCAGTGCTCACACCCCAGGGACTGAAGCTTTCTTT	CSAHTPGTEAFF	.	.	TRBJ1-1	TRBV20-1
TGTGCCTGGAGTGTAGCCAGGCGCCAGTTCTTC	CAWSVARRQFF	.	.	TRBJ2-1	TRBV30
TGCGCCAGCAGCCAAGCTATCCCGGGCGCCGGGGATGGCTACACCTTC	CASSQAIPGAGDGYTF	.	.	TRBJ1-2	TRBV4-1
TGTGCCAGCAGTTTAGCAGGGAATAATTCACCCCTCCACTTT	CASSLAGNNSPLHF	.	.	TRBJ1-6	TRBV12-3/TRBV12-4
TGTGCCAGCAGCTTACATTCTGCGGGCACCGGGGAGCTGTTTTTT	CASSLHSAGTGELFF	.	.	TRBJ2-2	TRBV11-3
TGTGCTAGCAGCTATAGTTTGGACACTGAAGCTTTCTTT	CASSYSLDTEAFF	.	.	TRBJ1-1	TRBV7-7
TGTGCCAGCAGCTATGGGAGGCAGGGCTACGAGCAGTACTTC	CASSYGRQGYEQYF	once	.	TRBJ2-7	TRBV9
TGTGCCAGTAGTATCCCTGCCAGCCAAATGAACACTGAAGCTTTCTTT	CASSIPASQMNTEAFF	.	.	TRBJ1-1	TRBV19
TGCGCCAGCAGCTTTAACGGGAGGGACACTGAAGCTTTCTTT	CASSFNGRDTEAFF	.	.	TRBJ1-1	TRBV5-1
TGTGCCAGCAGTTTAAAGAATAGCAATCAGCCCCAGCATTTT	CASSLKNSNQPQHF	once	.	TRBJ1-5	TRBV28
TGTGCCAGCAGCCAAGAAGGAGCTTCACCCCTCCACTTT	CASSQEGASPLHF	once	.	TRBJ1-6	TRBV3-1